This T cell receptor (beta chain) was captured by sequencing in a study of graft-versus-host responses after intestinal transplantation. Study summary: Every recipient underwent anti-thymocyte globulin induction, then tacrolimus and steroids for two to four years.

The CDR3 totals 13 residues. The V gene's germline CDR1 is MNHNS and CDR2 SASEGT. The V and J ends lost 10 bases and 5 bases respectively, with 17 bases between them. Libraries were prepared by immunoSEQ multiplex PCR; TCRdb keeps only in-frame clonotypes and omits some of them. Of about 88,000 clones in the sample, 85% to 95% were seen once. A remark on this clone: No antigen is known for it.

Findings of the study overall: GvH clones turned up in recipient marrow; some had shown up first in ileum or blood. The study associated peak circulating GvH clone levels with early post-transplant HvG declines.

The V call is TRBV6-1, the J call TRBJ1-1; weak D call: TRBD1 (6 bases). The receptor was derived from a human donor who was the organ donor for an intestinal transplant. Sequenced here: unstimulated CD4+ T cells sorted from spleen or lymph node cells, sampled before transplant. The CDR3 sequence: CATTLGGYTEAFF. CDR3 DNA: TGTGCCACCACCCTAGGGGGATATACTGAAGCTTTCTTT.